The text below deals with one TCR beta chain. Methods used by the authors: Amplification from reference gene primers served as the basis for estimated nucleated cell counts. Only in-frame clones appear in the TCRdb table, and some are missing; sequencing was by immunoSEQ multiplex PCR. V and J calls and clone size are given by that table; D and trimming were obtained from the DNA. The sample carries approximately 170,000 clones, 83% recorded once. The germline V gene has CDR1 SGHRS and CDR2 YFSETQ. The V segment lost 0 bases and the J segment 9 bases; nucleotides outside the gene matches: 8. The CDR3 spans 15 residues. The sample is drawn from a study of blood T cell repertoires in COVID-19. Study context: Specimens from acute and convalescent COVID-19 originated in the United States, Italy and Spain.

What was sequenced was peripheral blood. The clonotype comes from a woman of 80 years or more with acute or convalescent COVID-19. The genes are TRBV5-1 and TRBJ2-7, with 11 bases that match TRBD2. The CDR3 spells CASSLETSGVRAQYF. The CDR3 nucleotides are TGCGCCAGCAGCTTGGAGACTAGCGGGGTGCGGGCGCAGTACTTC.